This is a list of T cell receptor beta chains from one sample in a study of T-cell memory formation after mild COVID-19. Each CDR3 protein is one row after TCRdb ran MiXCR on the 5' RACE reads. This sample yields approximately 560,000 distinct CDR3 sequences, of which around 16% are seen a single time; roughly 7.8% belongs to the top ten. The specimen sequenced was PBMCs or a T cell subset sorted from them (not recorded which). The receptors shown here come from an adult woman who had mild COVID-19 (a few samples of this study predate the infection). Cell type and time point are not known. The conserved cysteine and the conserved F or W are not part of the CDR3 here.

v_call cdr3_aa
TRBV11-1 ASSPSGTGNTEAF
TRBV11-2 ASSATGTSGGWETQY
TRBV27 ASSPGQSTTYEQY
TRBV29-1 SVPGTGRREQY
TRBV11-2 ASPPQGVAYNEQF
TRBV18 ASSPDLVGQISGANVLT
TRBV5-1 ASSPAELAGGQETQY
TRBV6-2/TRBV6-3 ASSYARFYEQY
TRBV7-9 ASRENRGQSTGELF
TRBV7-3 ASSLYPGEAEAF
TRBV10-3 ATAGVYGYT
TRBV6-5 ASSYSLSSRQPQH
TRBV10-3 AISGWEGYEQF
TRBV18 ASSPPSRGSSGNTIY
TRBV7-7 ATQGATGELF
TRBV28 ASREGGTEAF
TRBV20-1 SAQRQTLSNQPQH
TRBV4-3 ASSQELAGETQY
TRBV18 ASSPPLQAGNQPQH
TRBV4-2 ASSQVLGGEAEQF
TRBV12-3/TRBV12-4 ASSGGQGNSYEQY
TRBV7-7 ASSLADRALNYGYT
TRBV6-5 ASRRSGVSSYEQY
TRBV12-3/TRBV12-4 ASRSMGGELF
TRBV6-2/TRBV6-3 ASNLRQSRRYEQY
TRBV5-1 ASSVREGLSNEQF